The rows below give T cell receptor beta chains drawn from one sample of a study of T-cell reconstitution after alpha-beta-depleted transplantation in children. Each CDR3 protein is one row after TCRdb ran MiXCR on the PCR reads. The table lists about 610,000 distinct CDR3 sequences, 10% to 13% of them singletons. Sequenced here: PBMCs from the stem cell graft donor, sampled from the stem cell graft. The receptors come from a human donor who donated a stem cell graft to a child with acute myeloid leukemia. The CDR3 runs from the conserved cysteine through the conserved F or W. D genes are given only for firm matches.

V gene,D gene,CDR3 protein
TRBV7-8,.,CASSLGTSGVKEQYF
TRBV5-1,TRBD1,CASSLASDRNRYGYTF
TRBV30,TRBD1,CAGTGTGAGEQFF
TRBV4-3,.,CASSQVRGVTEAFF
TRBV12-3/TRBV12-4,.,CASSPNFYEQYF
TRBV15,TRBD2,CATSRTKGTTSGETQYF
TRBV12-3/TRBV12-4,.,CASSGIGQPQHF
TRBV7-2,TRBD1,CASSWSRGQGAYEQYF
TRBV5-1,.,CASSLSAGRAQAYEQYF
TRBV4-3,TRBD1,CASSSTTGGGNTEAFF
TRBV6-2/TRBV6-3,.,CASSYGPGHPQHF
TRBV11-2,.,CASSSAGQAVPFTYEQYF
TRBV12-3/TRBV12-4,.,CASHPGTTGNTIYF
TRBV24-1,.,CATSDFKQPDTQYF
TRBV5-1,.,CASSLGGRAFEQYF
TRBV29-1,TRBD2,CSGTPGAGGETQYF
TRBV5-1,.,CASSLRGGERDEQYF
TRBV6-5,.,CASSLNLPTDTQYF
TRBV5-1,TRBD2,CASSDGSLGTKQFF
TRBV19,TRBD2,CASSRARGGHEQYF
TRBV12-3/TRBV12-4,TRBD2,CASSFYVAGVGADTQYF
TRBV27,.,CASSGTSYYTGELFF
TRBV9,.,CASSQSGTMNTEAFF
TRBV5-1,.,CASSLDPVRGQETQYF
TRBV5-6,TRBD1,CASSLPGTGRNTQYF
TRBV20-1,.,CSARPSNYNEQFF
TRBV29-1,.,CSVVGENSYEQYF
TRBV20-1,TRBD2,CSAILSGSRHTGELFF
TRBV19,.,CASSRGSHEQYF
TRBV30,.,CAWSVWGVGTEAFF
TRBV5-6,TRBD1,CASSVRDREIGELFF
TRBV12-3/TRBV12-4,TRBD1,CASSRTGGREAFF
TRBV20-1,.,CSASHATRRSISGDEQFF
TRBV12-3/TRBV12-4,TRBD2,CASSPGWAGDNEQFF
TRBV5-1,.,CASSPTSGTAWPIQYF
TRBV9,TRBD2,CASSNLAGSSTGELFF
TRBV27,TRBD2,CASSPRTSGREELFF
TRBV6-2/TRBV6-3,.,CASSYYQRYEQYF
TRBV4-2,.,CASSLMGSSEEETQYF
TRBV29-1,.,CSVDPRTTYNEQFF
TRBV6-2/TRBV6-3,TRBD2,CASSPGTRPNIQYF
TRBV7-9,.,CASSLAWTASTTDTQYF